Shown below are 9 T cell receptor beta chains from a single sample sequenced in a study of blood T cell repertoires in COVID-19. The assay was immunoSEQ multiplex PCR, and TCRdb's table has in-frame clones only and misses some. The sample gives some 250,000 clones, roughly four fifths of which show up once; about 4.5% is in the top ten. Sequenced material: peripheral blood. These receptor sequences come from a man in his fifties or sixties with active or convalescent COVID-19.

This chain connects TRBV18 to TRBJ1-1; D gene uncertain. CDR1 is KGHSH and CDR2 is LQKENI in the germline V gene. Trimming left V 3 bases short and J 1 base short, with 9 bases between. CDR3 length: 14 amino acids. CDR3 sequence: CASSPPAGNTEAFF. The CDR3 DNA sequence: TGTGCCAGCTCACCGCCGGCGGGGAACACTGAAGCTTTCTTT.

The rearrangement joins TRBV19 to TRBJ2-2; 11 positions agree with TRBD1. CDR1 is LNHDA, CDR2 SQIVND, per germline (reference sequence). The trim removed 6 bases at V and 3 bases at J, leaving 3 bases unmatched. This CDR3 has 15 amino acids. The CDR3 spells CASRVGQGDTGELFF. The CDR3 coding sequence is TGTGCCAGTAGAGTGGGACAGGGGGACACCGGGGAGCTGTTTTTT.

J is TRBJ2-7 and V is TRBV2; TRBD2 aligns across 11 bases. Germline loops: CDR1 SNHLY, CDR2 FYNNEI. J gave up 3 bases and V 6 bases, and 7 bases lay outside the gene matches. CDR3 length: 15 amino acids. Written as DNA, the CDR3 is TGTGCCAGCAGCGCTACTAGCGGGAGACGCTACGAGCAGTACTTC. Translation gives CASSATSGRRYEQYF.

The chain combines TRBV6-5 with TRBJ1-2, with D perhaps TRBD1 (5 bases). The CDR3 consists of 13 residues. Per germline, CDR1 MNHEY and CDR2 SVGAGI. V was clipped by 0 bases and J by 11 bases, with 13 bases between them. This CDR3 is CASSYSGLVGYTF. CDR3 sequence (DNA): TGTGCCAGCAGTTACTCGGGGCTGGTGGGTTACACCTTC.

The gene calls are TRBV3-1 (or the pseudogene TRBV3-2) and TRBJ1-1, with D hard to call. Trimming left V 3 bases short and J 0 bases short, with 11 bases between. The CDR3 totals 15 residues. CDR1 is LGHDT, CDR2 YNNKEL, per germline (reference sequence). CDR3 residues: CASSHSTELNTEAFF. The DNA of the CDR3 is TGTGCCAGCAGCCACTCCACAGAATTGAACACTGAAGCTTTCTTT.

The V gene is TRBV6-1, the J gene TRBJ2-7, with 11 bases identical to TRBD2. Germline V gene lookup returns CDR1 MNHNS and CDR2 SASEGT. The CDR3 runs 15 residues. Unmatched junction bases numbered 5, after V lost 0 bases and J lost 7 bases. The CDR3 DNA reads TGTGCCAGCAGTGAAGCGAAACTAGCGGGAGTTGAGCAGTACTTC. Encoded protein: CASSEAKLAGVEQYF.

The genes are TRBV5-1 and TRBJ2-3; TRBD1 matches 8 bases. The CDR3 covers 17 residues. Germline V gene lookup returns CDR1 SGHRS and CDR2 YFSETQ. Losses at the gene ends were 4 bases for V and 3 bases for J; bases not matched to a gene: 13. The CDR3 DNA reads as TGCGCCAGCAGCCCTTTTACCAGGGGGCAGGGGACAGATACGCAGTATTTT. It yields the protein CASSPFTRGQGTDTQYF.

V and J are TRBV9 and TRBJ2-3, with D possibly TRBD2 on 5 matching bases. The V gene's germline CDR1 is SGDLS and CDR2 YYNGEE. The V and J ends lost 0 bases and 7 bases respectively, with 18 bases between them. The CDR3 extends over 16 amino acids. The CDR3 spells CASSVGSPGNLNTQYF. The CDR3 DNA follows: TGTGCCAGCAGCGTAGGTTCTCCGGGGAATTTGAATACGCAGTATTTT.

The chain combines TRBV30 with TRBJ1-1, with 9 bases lining up with TRBD1. V gave up 0 bases and J gave up 11 bases; unmatched junction bases: 4. CDR1 GTSNPN and CDR2 SVGIG come from the germline V gene (reference sequence). The CDR3 runs 12 residues. CDR3 DNA sequence: TGTGCCTGGAGTGTCGACAGGGGGATTGCTTTCTTT. Its protein product is CAWSVDRGIAFF.